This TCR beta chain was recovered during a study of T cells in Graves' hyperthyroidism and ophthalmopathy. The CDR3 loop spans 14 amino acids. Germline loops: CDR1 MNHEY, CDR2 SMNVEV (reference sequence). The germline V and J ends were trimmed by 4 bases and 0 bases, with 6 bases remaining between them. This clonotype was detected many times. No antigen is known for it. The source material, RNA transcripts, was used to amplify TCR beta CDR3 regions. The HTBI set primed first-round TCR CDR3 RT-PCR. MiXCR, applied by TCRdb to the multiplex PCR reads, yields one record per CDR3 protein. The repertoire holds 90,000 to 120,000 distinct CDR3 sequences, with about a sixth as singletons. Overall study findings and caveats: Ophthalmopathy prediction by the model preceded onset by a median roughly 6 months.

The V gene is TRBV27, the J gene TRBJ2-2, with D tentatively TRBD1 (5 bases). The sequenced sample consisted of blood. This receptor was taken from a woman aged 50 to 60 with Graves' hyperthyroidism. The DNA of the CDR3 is TGTGCCAGCAGTTCAGGGCCGAACACCGGGGAGCTGTTTTTT. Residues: CASSSGPNTGELFF.